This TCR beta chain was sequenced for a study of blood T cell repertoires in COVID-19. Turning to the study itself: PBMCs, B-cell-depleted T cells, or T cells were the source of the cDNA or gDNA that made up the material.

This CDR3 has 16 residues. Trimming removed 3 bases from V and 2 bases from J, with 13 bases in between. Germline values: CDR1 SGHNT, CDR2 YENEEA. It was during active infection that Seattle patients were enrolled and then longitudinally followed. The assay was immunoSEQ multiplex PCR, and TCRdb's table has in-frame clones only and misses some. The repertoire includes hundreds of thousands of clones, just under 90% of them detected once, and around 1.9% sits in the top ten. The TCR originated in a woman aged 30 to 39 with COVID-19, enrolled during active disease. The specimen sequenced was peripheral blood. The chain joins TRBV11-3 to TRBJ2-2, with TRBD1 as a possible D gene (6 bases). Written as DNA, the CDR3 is TGTGCCAGCAGCTTTTATACAGGGTTAAACACCGGGGAGCTGTTTTTT. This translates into CASSFYTGLNTGELFF.